The present T cell receptor (beta chain) was sequenced within a study of blood T cell repertoires in COVID-19. Study at large: Some COVID-19 samples were acute and others convalescent; all came from the United States, Italy and Spain. In each case, the material was cDNA or gDNA derived from T cells, B-cell-depleted T cells, or PBMCs.

Authors' methods: For nucleated cells, counts were estimated from reference gene primer amplification. Generated by immunoSEQ multiplex PCR, the TCRdb table keeps only in-frame clones and is missing some. The V and J calls and clone size come from that table; D and trimming were worked out from the DNA. The table lists 100,000 to 120,000 clones, around 83% of them singletons. The CDR3 has 17 amino acids. Per germline, CDR1 SGHKS and CDR2 YYEKEE (reference sequence). The trim removed 4 bases at V and 3 bases at J, leaving 13 bases unmatched. This clone has a single count. J is TRBJ1-3 and V is TRBV5-5, with TRBD1 identical over 7 bases. The clonotype originates from a woman at least 80 years old with acute or convalescent COVID-19. Material for sequencing was peripheral blood. The CDR3 DNA is TGTGCCAGCAGCCCACCCGGCCCCGACAGGGATGGAAACACCATATATTTT. It codes for CASSPPGPDRDGNTIYF.